This TCR beta chain was documented in a study of cytomegalovirus exposure and HLA in healthy donors (dated by TCRdb to the late 2010s). A note on the overall study: In an earlier analysis of under 600 of the donors, around 300 Gb of sequence data and approximately 120 million unique TCR beta sequences from some 170 million T cells were reported. An early release that covered about 600 HLA-typed donors contained around 330 gigabases of sequencing data and 70 million to 100 million unique TCR sequences. Among the approximately 430 genotyped donors, around 81% belonged to the genetic ancestry cluster associated with self-reported Caucasian donors. The study aimed to test whether cataloging public T cell receptors could reveal signatures of past pathogen exposure. The study used immunosequencing to profile the T cell repertoires of 666 subjects and linked those repertoires to cytomegalovirus serostatus. Besides the first cohort of under 700 subjects, a separate validation cohort made up of 120 or so different subjects was used. To predict cytomegalovirus infection status, the study brought together high-throughput TCR immunosequencing, statistical association of individual TCRs with disease status, and machine learning. To study patterns of TCR occurrence, a later analysis re-analyzed previously published TCR beta repertoires from 666 donors and added high-resolution HLA genotyping. Rather than using new phenotypic data, the later analysis identified candidate immune exposures from TCR beta sequences and from how often those sequences occurred across donors. An earlier analysis of 587 of the donors applied high-throughput TCR beta sequencing to assess whether each TCR beta V gene segment acted as functional or pseudogenic. Donor age, sex, ethnicity and CMV serostatus were compiled alongside the repertoire data. Genome-wide SNP genotypes for about three fifths of the roughly 670 donors were used in a later genetic analysis, which treated that subset as a discovery cohort. All discovery cohort repertoires had been generated using a single sequencing platform. Class I and class II HLA loci were covered by the typing at four-digit resolution. The number of typed donors differed by locus: about 620-630 for A, B, C, DRB1 and DQB1; 500 to 550 for DQA1; fewer than 610 for DPA1; and 400 to 480 for DPB1. Roughly 5 DR-DQ haplotypes were handled as single units for association and clustering, since linkage in the cohort was strong. Among some 410 genotyped donors of the cohort, an average of approximately 240,000 unique TCR beta nucleotide sequences were sequenced per donor, around 18% of them non-productive.

The CDR3 holds 13 amino acids from the cysteine to the phenylalanine. Only the CDR3 region is kept as DNA, spanning 39 bases read in frame from base 1. The trim is 2 bases for V and 6 bases for J, with a gap of 10 bases between the germline ends. CDR1 and CDR2 are read off the germline V gene as MNHEY and SVGAGI. The cohort consisted of some 670 healthy bone marrow donors. At the time of sampling, every cohort member was nominally healthy, though immune exposures that went unrecorded were likely present. The donor tested CMV seropositive, placing the donor among the 250 to 350 seropositive members of the cohort. A peripheral blood sample was collected from each donor, and TCR beta sequencing was performed on peripheral blood mononuclear cells. The Qiagen DNeasy Blood Extraction Kit was used to extract genomic DNA from the blood cell samples. To prepare the library, the immunoSEQ multiplex PCR assay was applied. A mixture of 60 forward primers for TCR Vbeta segments and 13 reverse primers for TCR Jbeta segments was used in the multiplex PCR. Amplification of the CDR3 region of rearranged TCR beta genes was performed with a multiplex PCR assay on genomic DNA. The Illumina HiSeq System was used to sequence the amplified TCR beta libraries as 87-base-pair reads. In the authors' own workflow: A later analysis counted tens of millions of unique TCR beta chains across the 650 to 700 repertoires, and about 10 million of these chains were shared by at least two donors. To remove PCR and sequencing errors, raw reads were error-corrected and collapsed into unique sequences using a nearest-neighbor algorithm that merged closely related sequences. V, D and J gene segments were assigned by aligning CDR3 sequences to IMGT reference sequences. Each retained sequence needed at least a six-nucleotide match to both a V gene segment and a J gene segment. A rearrangement was called productive if the CDR3 had no stop codons and remained in frame with V and J, and every other rearrangement was called non-productive. CDR3 was defined according to IMGT convention as the region running from the second conserved V-encoded cysteine to the conserved J-encoded phenylalanine. Sequences without an unambiguous match to a single V gene segment were excluded from the earlier analysis of about 600 of the donors. An earlier analysis of 587 of the donors classified V segments as functional when productive rearrangements were above 56.7% and as segregating when the standard deviation between donors was above 5%. A statistical classification framework was developed to diagnose cytomegalovirus status using the catalog of TCR beta chain sequences. In a later analysis, V and J genes were assigned by comparing TCR nucleotide sequences against IMGT/GENE-DB human TR gene sequences. The TCRdist pipeline was used in a later analysis to assign CDR3 sequences and most-parsimonious VDJ recombination scenarios. In a later analysis, every TCR beta chain was defined by the combination of its CDR3 amino acid sequence and its V-gene family, and reads without a unique V-gene family were dropped. To address suspected cross-contamination and a sequencing artifact, a later analysis removed roughly 640 highly shared, low-generation-probability nucleotide sequences. For each public chain, a later analysis derived a clonal expansion index from normalized ranks of inferred template counts within each repertoire. In a later analysis, generation probabilities were computed using a VDJ recombination model fitted to out-of-frame rearrangements, and the results were checked against IGoR. In a later analysis, hypergeometric tests were used to score TCR-TCR, TCR-HLA and TCR-CMV co-occurrence, with a repertoire-size bias correction applied to TCR pairs. To estimate false discovery rates, a later analysis permuted the HLA or CMV assignments 20 times. In a later analysis, co-occurring TCRs were grouped using DBSCAN, with TCRdist sequence similarity added in when clustering inside HLA-allele-positive subsets. Repertoires with fewer than 30,000 or more than 120,000 public chains were left out of co-occurrence clustering, as were about five repertoires with anomalous nucleotide sharing. In its TCRdb copy, this immuneACCESS table keeps in-frame sequences only and misses some clones. Where compared with another copy, unresolved V genes explain less than half of these, and the others have no known cause. That table supplies the V and J calls and clone size; D and trimming were determined from the DNA. This sample lists over 150,000 clones; roughly 71% were detected once. The top ten hold roughly 7.3% of the sample.

Points the paper makes about the study in general: Most TCR sequences were seen in very few donors, while some public TCRs were found in many individuals. An earlier analysis of 587 of the donors showed that most TCR beta V segments appeared in productive rearrangements either about 87% or about 30% of the time, which broadly matched IMGT annotations. A cluster of highly shared sequence variants was judged likely to represent a technical artifact of the sequencing pipeline. Sequencing depth was assumed to be roughly uniform across donors in the presence/absence analyses, though that assumption may not hold. A total of 150 to 200 TCR beta chains were listed by the study as associated with cytomegalovirus. Specific HLA alleles were associated with 18,000 or so TCR beta sequences at a false discovery rate of 0.05 in a later analysis. In vitro tests confirmed that a few of the cytomegalovirus-associated TCR beta chains recognize cytomegalovirus antigens. The cohort was sequenced for TCR beta chains only, and without alpha or paired-chain data the features that could be detected were limited. A further reported finding was that TCR beta sequences accurately predicted the HLA-A and HLA-B alleles for most subjects in the first cohort. A later genetic analysis associated a missense DCLRE1C variant with V-gene and J-gene trimming of TCR beta chains, and an independent cohort replicated the association. A later analysis found that HLA-associated TCR beta chains were more clonally expanded and had lower generation probabilities than equally common non-associated chains. Most CMV-associated TCR beta chains appeared to be HLA-restricted in a later analysis, and the HLA associations seemed to be driven largely by CMV exposure. Because the 87-base-pair reads could not distinguish some IMGT-functional V segments, including TRBV6-2 and TRBV6-3, those segments were excluded. The earlier analysis of approximately 540 of the donors excluded seventeen rarely observed V segments, including chromosome 9 orphons, because counts were too low. Because some donors lacked HLA typing at each locus, the association tests relied only on the typed subset. Immune exposure information for the cohort was limited to CMV serostatus. The authors suggested that the approach could potentially be generalized to other disease states and immunological phenotypes. Linkage disequilibrium might explain the correlated functional status among segregating V segments, but an unknown experimental factor could not be ruled out. A later genetic analysis reported fewer N-insertions in productive TCRs among donors in an Asian-associated ancestry cluster than the approximately 670-donor mean. In a later analysis, the rate of TCR association differed among HLA loci, with DRB1 alleles having the most associated TCRs and HLA-C alleles having the fewest. A later analysis reported that several top co-occurrence clusters appeared linked to parvovirus B19, influenza, CMV and Epstein-Barr virus. Cytomegalovirus status was reported to be diagnosed by the classifier with high specificity and sensitivity in both the original and validation cohorts. Assigning TCR associations to individual alleles was difficult when HLA alleles, especially DR and DQ, strongly co-occurred.

This clone has only a few counts. It has no known antigen specificity. Base qualities are not at hand, and no much larger clone is one base apart. The chain employs TRBV6-5 and TRBJ1-2; a tentative D match to TRBD1 spans 6 bases. The sequencing input was PBMCs. This clonotype was sampled from a male donor in good health and CMV-seropositive. The sequence in DNA is TGTGCCAGCAGTTACATACAGGGTAATGGCTACACCTTC. The translation is CASSYIQGNGYTF.